The 26 T cell receptor beta chains reported below all come from one sample, sequenced in a study of blood T cell repertoires in COVID-19. Measured with immunoSEQ multiplex PCR; TCRdb has only the in-frame clones, and not every one. Of about 210,000 clones detected, roughly 82% appear once; the ten largest clones hold 5.6%. The sequenced sample consisted of PBMCs or T cells enriched from blood (not recorded which). Receptors were obtained from a man in his forties with acute COVID-19.

The CDR3 here is CASSREGGAGTEAFF. The CDR3 region has the DNA TGTGCCAGCAGTCGCGAAGGGGGCGCGGGCACTGAAGCTTTCTTT. The chain joins TRBV3-1 (or the pseudogene TRBV3-2) to TRBJ1-1, with 7 positions matching TRBD1. V lost 6 bases, J lost 4 bases, and 11 bases stayed unmatched. This CDR3 is built from 15 residues. Germline CDR1 and CDR2: LGHDT and YNNKEL (reference sequence).

The rearrangement joins TRBV12-3 or TRBV12-4 to TRBJ1-4; maybe TRBD1 (5 bases). Trimming removed 2 bases from V and 7 bases from J, with 8 bases in between. CDR3 length: 13 residues. CDR3 sequence (DNA): TGTGCCAGCAGTTTACAGGGAGGTGAAAAACTGTTTTTT. This gives the protein CASSLQGGEKLFF.

This clone was counted once. This chain uses TRBV11-3 with TRBJ2-2, with D perhaps TRBD2 (6 bases). The germline gives CDR1 SGHNT, CDR2 YENEEA. V was trimmed by 4 bases and J by 7 bases, leaving 13 bases between them. The CDR3 runs to 14 residues. CDR3 DNA: TGTGCCAGCAGCTCGAACAACGGGGGCGGGGAGCTGTTTTTT. Translation: CASSSNNGGGELFF. Full variable domain (remainder filled in from reference TRBV11-3 and TRBJ2-2): EAGVVQSPRYKIIEKKQPVAFWCNPISGHNTLYWYLQNLGQGPELLIRYENEEAVDDSQLPKDRFSAERLKGVDSTLKIQPAELGDSAVYLCASSSNNGGGELFFGEGSRLTVL.

CDR3 bases: TGTGCCACCAGTGATTTGGGGGGGGGCGGAGGCCAAGAGACCCAGTACTTC. Translation gives CATSDLGGGGGQETQYF. This chain connects TRBV24-1 to TRBJ2-5; tentative D call: TRBD2 (7 bases). Per the germline V gene, CDR1 is KGHDR and CDR2 is SFDVKD. Trimming removed 0 bases from V and 1 base from J, with 14 bases in between. This CDR3 has 17 residues.

The chain carries TRBV30 and TRBJ1-6; TRBD1 is a possible D gene (6 bases). The CDR3 runs to 15 residues. Germline CDR1 GTSNPN, CDR2 SVGIG (reference sequence). V was cut by 1 base and J by 7 bases, with 14 bases left in between. The CDR3 sequence: CAWSDGTIKNSPLHF. The CDR3 DNA is TGTGCCTGGAGTGACGGGACAATAAAGAATTCACCCCTCCACTTT.

The V call is TRBV29-1, the J call TRBJ1-1, with D uncertain. Trimming took 4 bases from V and 6 from J, leaving 9 bases between them. Germline V gene lookup returns CDR1 SQVTM and CDR2 ANQGSEA. The CDR3 loop spans 11 amino acids. The CDR3 spells CSVVSVAEAFF. CDR3 in DNA: TGCAGCGTTGTATCCGTCGCTGAAGCTTTCTTT.

This rearrangement joins TRBV5-1 to TRBJ2-3; 7 positions match TRBD1. The trim removed 6 bases at V and 3 bases at J, leaving 4 bases unmatched. Germline assignment: CDR1 SGHRS and CDR2 YFSETQ. The CDR3 is made up of 13 amino acids. CDR3 sequence reads: CASMRGRTDTQYF. The CDR3 region has the DNA TGCGCCAGCATGAGGGGGCGAACAGATACGCAGTATTTT.

This clone was counted ten times or more. The V gene is TRBV6-2 or TRBV6-3, the J gene TRBJ2-3; D is perhaps TRBD1 (5 bases). V dropped 5 bases and J dropped 3 bases, with 9 bases sitting between them. The CDR3 length is 13 residues. Germline values: CDR1 MNHEY, CDR2 SVGEGT. The DNA for the CDR3 is TGTGCCAGCAGTGACGCAGGGACAGATACGCAGTATTTT. Residues: CASSDAGTDTQYF.

V usage is TRBV5-1 and J usage is TRBJ2-5; D is perhaps TRBD2 (5 bases). This CDR3 is built from 13 residues. From germline, CDR1 is SGHRS and CDR2 YFSETQ. The V and J ends lost 4 bases and 5 bases respectively, with 12 bases between them. CDR3 sequence reads: CASSPDRRETQYF. Written as DNA, the CDR3 is TGCGCCAGCAGCCCGGACCGGAGGGAGACCCAGTACTTC.

V is TRBV7-9 and J is TRBJ2-3; 14 bases are a match to TRBD2. Germline V gene data show CDR1 as SEHNR and CDR2 as FQNEAQ (reference sequence). The V and J ends lost 5 bases and 0 bases, in that order; junction bases with no gene match: 7. The CDR3 runs to 18 residues. The CDR3 region is CASSAGLAGGPSTDTQYF. CDR3 bases: TGTGCCAGCAGCGCAGGACTAGCGGGAGGCCCTAGCACAGATACGCAGTATTTT.

The chain has TRBV6-6 and TRBJ2-2, with 13 bases aligning to TRBD2. In germline, CDR1 is MNHNY, CDR2 SVGAGI (reference sequence). V was clipped by 5 bases and J by 0 bases; unmatched bases: 6. The CDR3 consists of 18 residues. CDR3 in DNA: TGTGCCAGCAGTCCCTGGACTAGCGGGGGTACGAACACCGGGGAGCTGTTTTTT. It codes for CASSPWTSGGTNTGELFF.

V and J are TRBV28 and TRBJ1-6, with D possibly being TRBD1 (6 bases). The CDR3 runs to 18 residues. V gave up 5 bases and J gave up 4 bases, with 21 bases separating them. Germline-derived CDR1 and CDR2 are MDHEN and SYDVKM. The CDR3 sequence: CASSPGAVGGLYNSPLHF. The CDR3 coding sequence is TGTGCCAGCAGTCCCGGTGCGGTGGGGGGGCTTTATAATTCACCCCTCCACTTT.

A single count supports this clone. The V gene is TRBV29-1, the J gene TRBJ1-1; TRBD1 aligns across 7 bases. The CDR3 length is 12 residues. V dropped 6 bases and J dropped 10; count of bases not matched to a gene: 11. Germline CDR1 is SQVTM and CDR2 is ANQGSEA. The CDR3 reads CSVVTGLSVAFF. The CDR3 coding sequence is TGCAGCGTCGTGACAGGGCTTAGTGTAGCTTTCTTT. Together with reference TRBV29-1 and TRBJ1-1, the CDR3 gives the full variable domain: SAVISQKPSRDICQRGTSLTIQCQVDSQVTMMFWYRQQPGQSLTLIATANQGSEATYESGFVIDKFPISRPNLTFSTLTVSNMSPEDSSIYLCSVVTGLSVAFFGQGTRLTVV.

This clone was seen once. The chain couples TRBV30 to TRBJ1-5, with D maybe TRBD1 (5 bases). Germline assignment: CDR1 GTSNPN and CDR2 SVGIG (reference sequence). The CDR3 covers 13 residues. Trimming left V 2 bases short and J 6 bases short, with 11 bases between. CDR3: CAWSTSRVQPQHF. The CDR3 DNA follows: TGTGCCTGGAGTACCTCCAGGGTTCAGCCCCAGCATTTT.

This clone was seen just once. V and J are TRBV9 and TRBJ2-1; 7 positions agree with TRBD2. This CDR3 contains 15 residues. Per germline, CDR1 SGDLS and CDR2 YYNGEE. After removal of 1 base from V and 6 bases from J, the junction contained 7 bases not matched to a gene. The DNA for the CDR3 is TGTGCCAGCAGCGTATCCAGCGGGATTGCCAATGAGCAGTTCTTC. Protein product: CASSVSSGIANEQFF.

The chain carries TRBV28 and TRBJ1-1, with D possibly TRBD1 on 6 matching bases. Trimming took off 5 bases at V and 0 bases at J, with 13 bases between the two ends. The germline V gene has CDR1 MDHEN and CDR2 SYDVKM. The CDR3 is made up of 15 amino acids. This chain's CDR3 is CASSPTQGMNTEAFF. The CDR3 DNA sequence: TGTGCCAGCAGTCCCACCCAGGGGATGAACACTGAAGCTTTCTTT.

The chain combines TRBV5-6 with TRBJ1-1; D may be TRBD1 (5 bases). The CDR3 totals 19 residues. V lost 0 bases, J lost 7 bases, and 28 bases lay in between. Germline lookup yields CDR1 SGHDT and CDR2 YYEEEE. In DNA form, the CDR3 reads TGTGCCAGCAGCTTGGTTCGGGGGAATCGCGGCAGGCAAGGTGGTGAAGCTTTCTTT. This translates into CASSLVRGNRGRQGGEAFF.

The chain has TRBV5-4 and TRBJ2-1, with 12 bases lining up with TRBD2. CDR3 length: 17 residues. The ends lost 0 bases at V and 7 bases at J; junction bases unmatched: 8. The germline V gene has CDR1 SGHNT and CDR2 YYREEE (reference sequence). The CDR3 loop is CASSLASGRALENEQFF. In DNA, the CDR3 is TGTGCCAGCAGCTTGGCTAGCGGGAGGGCCTTGGAAAATGAGCAGTTCTTC.

The chain couples TRBV5-4 to TRBJ2-7; TRBD2 matches 8 bases. Germline V gene sequence: CDR1 SGHNT, CDR2 YYREEE (reference sequence). The length of the CDR3 is 15 residues. The J segment lost 2 bases and the V segment lost 4 bases, leaving 8 bases of the junction unmatched. CDR3 residues: CASSPGGAEPYEQYF. CDR3 sequence (DNA): TGTGCCAGCAGCCCGGGGGGGGCAGAGCCCTACGAGCAGTACTTC.

The rearrangement uses TRBV9 and TRBJ2-1; TRBD2 matches at 11 bases. Trimming removed 6 bases from V and 1 base from J; junction bases left unmatched: 6. Per germline, CDR1 SGDLS and CDR2 YYNGEE. The CDR3 runs to 16 residues. The CDR3 loop is CASNMGLAESYNEQFF. The CDR3 coding sequence is TGTGCCAGCAACATGGGACTAGCGGAGTCCTACAATGAGCAGTTCTTC.

The rearrangement links TRBV23-1 to TRBJ2-5, with a weak D call TRBD1 (6 bases). TRBV23-1 is flagged as an ORF with uncertain function. The CDR3 totals 13 residues. Trimming stripped 8 bases from V and 7 bases from J, with 17 bases between. The DNA of the CDR3 is TGCGCCAGCGCTACAGGGACGGTGTGGACCCAGTACTTC. Protein product: CASATGTVWTQYF.

The chain carries TRBV5-1 and TRBJ1-5, with TRBD1 as a possible D gene (5 bases). The CDR3 is made up of 14 amino acids. Trimming shortened V by 4 bases and J by 4 bases, and 12 bases separated the two germline ends. Germline V lookup: CDR1 SGHRS, CDR2 YFSETQ. CDR3 DNA sequence: TGCGCCAGCAGCCCCTCCGGGGGGAATCAGCCCCAGCATTTT. The encoded protein is CASSPSGGNQPQHF.

V usage is TRBV20-1 and J usage is TRBJ1-4; 9 positions agree with TRBD1. Germline CDR1 reads DFQATT; CDR2 reads SNEGSKA (reference sequence). CDR3 length: 16 amino acids. The V segment lost 3 bases and the J segment 8 bases; nucleotides outside the gene matches: 13. The CDR3 nucleotides are TGCAGTGCTAGTCCCGGGACAGGGTTGATAGGGGAAAAACTGTTTTTT. Translating it yields CSASPGTGLIGEKLFF.

The sample holds one count of this clone. The J gene is TRBJ2-4, the V gene TRBV19, with TRBD1 matching over 8 bases. The CDR3 totals 16 residues. The junction had 8 bases not matched to a gene; V was cut back by 4 bases and J by 3 bases. Germline lookup yields CDR1 LNHDA and CDR2 SQIVND (reference sequence). CDR3 sequence (DNA): TGTGCCAGTAGTAAACGGACAGGGATTGACAAAAACATTCAGTACTTC. As protein: CASSKRTGIDKNIQYF.

This CDR3 reads CASKQGLFVEAFF. CDR3 DNA: TGTGCCAGCAAACAGGGCCTCTTTGTTGAAGCTTTCTTT. The rearrangement joins TRBV27 to TRBJ1-1, with D perhaps matching TRBD1 (6 bases). The length of the CDR3 is 13 residues. The germline V and J ends were trimmed by 7 bases and 7 bases, with 16 bases remaining between them. Looked up from germline, CDR1 is MNHEY and CDR2 is SMNVEV (reference sequence).

The chain joins TRBV14 to TRBJ2-3; possibly TRBD2 for D (6 bases). The CDR3 loop spans 16 amino acids. V lost 6 bases to trimming and J lost 3 bases, with 19 bases between them. Germline-derived CDR1 and CDR2 are SGHDN and FVKESK. CDR3 loop: CASRPRAGRWTDTQYF. The CDR3 nucleotides are TGTGCCAGCAGGCCGCGTGCAGGGAGGTGGACAGATACGCAGTATTTT.